The 12 T cell receptor beta chains reported below all come from one sample, sequenced in a study of blood T cell repertoires in COVID-19. This table comes from immunoSEQ multiplex PCR, and its TCRdb copy is limited to in-frame clones, with some not included. The sample consists of approximately 170,000 clones, 75% to 90% of them appearing once. Sequenced input: peripheral blood. The receptors derive from a human donor in a cohort sampled during active COVID-19.

This chain uses TRBV19 with TRBJ1-5, with TRBD1 as a possible D gene (6 bases). CDR1 and CDR2 (germline): LNHDA, SQIVND (reference sequence). V shed 9 bases and J shed 5 bases, with 14 bases lying between them. The CDR3 covers 13 residues. The CDR3 region is CASDNREYQPQHF. The CDR3 DNA reads TGTGCCAGCGATAACAGGGAATATCAGCCCCAGCATTTT. Supplemented by reference TRBV19 and TRBJ1-5, the full variable domain reads DGGITQSPKYLFRKEGQNVTLSCEQNLNHDAMYWYRQDPGQGLRLIYYSQIVNDFQKGDIAEGYSVSREKKESFPLTVTSAQKNPTAFYLCASDNREYQPQHFGDGTRLSIL.

The chain uses TRBV27 and TRBJ2-7; 7 nucleotides align to TRBD1. CDR1 and CDR2 (germline): MNHEY, SMNVEV (reference sequence). V shed 5 bases and J 1 base; nucleotides not matched to a gene: 14. The CDR3 consists of 17 residues. CDR3 amino acids: CASSPLAGQDKSYEQYF. In DNA form, the CDR3 reads TGTGCCAGCAGTCCCCTCGCCGGACAGGATAAGTCCTACGAGCAGTACTTC.

The chain employs TRBV4-3 and TRBJ1-5, with a possible D match to TRBD1 (5 bases). This CDR3 contains 15 residues. Germline CDR1 is LGHNA and CDR2 is YSLEER. V was shortened by 0 bases and J by 7 bases, with 13 bases between the two germline ends. In DNA form, the CDR3 reads TGCGCCAGCAGCCAAGAGACAGACGGAAACCAGCCCCAGCATTTT. This translates into CASSQETDGNQPQHF.

The chain is built from TRBV29-1 and TRBJ1-1, with 11 bases identical to TRBD1. Germline V gene data show CDR1 as SQVTM and CDR2 as ANQGSEA. This CDR3 region has 12 residues. V shed 5 bases and J 12 bases; nucleotides not matched to a gene: 8. This CDR3 reads CSVQRDRGVSFF. DNA for the CDR3: TGCAGCGTTCAAAGGGACAGGGGGGTTTCTTTCTTT.

The V call is TRBV10-3, the J call TRBJ2-2; 7 nucleotides align to TRBD1. The germline CDR1 and CDR2 sequences are ENHRY and SYGVKD. V trimming: 2 bases; J trimming: 5 bases; junction bases outside the gene matches: 8. This CDR3 contains 16 residues. This CDR3 reads CAISEGDRVGTGELFF. CDR3 sequence (DNA): TGTGCCATCAGTGAGGGCGACAGGGTGGGAACCGGGGAGCTGTTTTTT.

This clone was seen more than once but under ten times. V and J are TRBV25-1 and TRBJ1-6; D might be TRBD1 (5 bases). The length of the CDR3 is 15 residues. The V end lost 2 bases, the J end lost 7 bases, and 12 bases lay between the germline ends. In germline, CDR1 is MGHDK, CDR2 SYGVNS. DNA of the CDR3: TGTGCCAGCAGTGAACAAGGGGTCTGGAATTCACCCCTCCACTTT. Its translation: CASSEQGVWNSPLHF.

V usage is TRBV12-3 or TRBV12-4 and J usage is TRBJ2-5; unclear D gene. V lost 4 bases and J lost 1, with 7 bases in between. The CDR3 is 13 residues long. This chain's CDR3 is CASSSLSQETQYF. The CDR3 DNA sequence: TGTGCCAGCAGTTCCCTGTCCCAAGAGACCCAGTACTTC.

This rearrangement joins TRBV3-1 (or the pseudogene TRBV3-2) to TRBJ1-2; a possible D gene is TRBD1 (5 bases). The CDR3 runs to 14 residues. The V gene lost 1 base and the J gene lost 5 bases, with 11 bases spanning the gap. Germline V gene lookup returns CDR1 LGHDT and CDR2 YNNKEL (reference sequence). CDR3 in DNA: TGTGCCAGCAGCCAAGTACCAGGGCAGTATGGCTACACCTTC. It yields the protein CASSQVPGQYGYTF.

The CDR3 DNA follows: TGCGCCAGCGGGGACTATTACAATGAGCAGTTCTTC. Translating it yields CASGDYYNEQFF. The chain combines TRBV5-1 with TRBJ2-1; 7 nucleotides line up with TRBD2. The germline V gene has CDR1 SGHRS and CDR2 YFSETQ. Germline trimming cut 7 bases from V and 4 bases from J; bases unmatched to any gene: 2. CDR3 size: 12 residues.

The V and J genes are TRBV3-1 (or the pseudogene TRBV3-2) and TRBJ1-6; D ambiguous. Germline V gene sequence: CDR1 LGHDT, CDR2 YNNKEL (reference sequence). Trimming removed 1 base at V and 10 bases at J, with 17 bases between. This CDR3 is 16 amino acids long. Here the CDR3 reads CASSQGTENPRSPLHF. In DNA form, the CDR3 reads TGTGCCAGCAGCCAAGGTACAGAGAACCCTCGGTCACCCCTCCACTTT.

In this sample, this clone turned up once. V gene TRBV6-5 combines with J gene TRBJ2-3; a weak D match, TRBD1 (6 bases). The CDR3 extends over 13 amino acids. Trimming shortened V by 11 bases and J by 4 bases, and 16 bases separated the two germline ends. Germline V gene sequence: CDR1 MNHEY, CDR2 SVGAGI. The DNA of the CDR3 is TGTGCCTCTGCCAGGGGTTCCGCAGATACGCAGTATTTT. This gives the protein CASARGSADTQYF.

This clone was counted a few times. Within the sample, other DNA sequences also encode this same CDR3. V and J are TRBV7-9 and TRBJ2-3; D ambiguous. The CDR3 sequence is 12 residues long. The germline V gene encodes CDR1 SEHNR and CDR2 FQNEAQ (reference sequence). Between the trimmed V and J ends, which lost 5 bases and 0 bases, there was a span of 3 bases. DNA of the CDR3: TGTGCCAGCAGCCCTAGCACAGATACGCAGTATTTT. This codes for CASSPSTDTQYF.